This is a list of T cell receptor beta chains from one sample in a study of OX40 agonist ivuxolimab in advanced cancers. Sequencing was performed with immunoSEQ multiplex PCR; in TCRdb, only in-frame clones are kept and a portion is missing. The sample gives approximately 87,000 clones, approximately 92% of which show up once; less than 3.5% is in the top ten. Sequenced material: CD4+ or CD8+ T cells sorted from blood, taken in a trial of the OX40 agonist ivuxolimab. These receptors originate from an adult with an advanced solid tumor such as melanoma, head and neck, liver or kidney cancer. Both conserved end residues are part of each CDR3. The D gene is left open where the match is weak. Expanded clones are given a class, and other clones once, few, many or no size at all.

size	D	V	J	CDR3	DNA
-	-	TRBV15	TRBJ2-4	CATSRTENIQYF	TGTGCCACCAGCAGGACAGAAAACATTCAGTACTTC
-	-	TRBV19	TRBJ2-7	CASNPSGRGREQYF	TGTGCCAGTAACCCATCAGGGAGAGGGCGCGAGCAGTACTTC
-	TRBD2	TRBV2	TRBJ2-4	CASLVASGSSKNIQYF	TGTGCCAGCTTGGTAGCTAGCGGGAGCTCCAAAAACATTCAGTACTTC
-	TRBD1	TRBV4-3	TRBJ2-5	CASSQTGVETQYF	TGCGCCAGCAGCCAAACAGGGGTAGAGACCCAGTACTTC
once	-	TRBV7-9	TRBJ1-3	CASSDPDQGNTIYF	TGTGCCAGCAGCGACCCTGATCAGGGAAACACCATATATTTT
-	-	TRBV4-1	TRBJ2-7	CASSQDRDGYYEQYF	TGCGCCAGCAGCCAAGACAGGGACGGTTACTACGAGCAGTACTTC
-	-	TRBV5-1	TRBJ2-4	CASSPQGGPIQYF	TGCGCCAGCAGCCCACAGGGGGGGCCCATTCAGTACTTC
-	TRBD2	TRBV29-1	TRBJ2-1	CTGLAGDYEQFF	TGCACCGGACTAGCGGGGGACTATGAGCAGTTCTTC
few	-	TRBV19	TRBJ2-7	CASFGGTEQYF	TGTGCCAGTTTTGGGGGGACCGAGCAGTACTTC
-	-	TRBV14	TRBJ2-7	CASSRTGTGLVEQYF	TGTGCCAGCAGCCGCACCGGGACGGGGCTAGTAGAGCAGTACTTC
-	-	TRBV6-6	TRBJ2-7	CASSYSGEQYF	TGTGCCAGCAGTTACTCCGGGGAGCAGTACTTC
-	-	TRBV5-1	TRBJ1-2	CASSLLWAAANYGYTF	TGCGCCAGCAGCTTGTTGTGGGCAGCCGCTAACTATGGCTACACCTTC
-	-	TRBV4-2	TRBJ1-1	CASSQEVGQPNTEAFF	TGTGCCAGCAGCCAAGAAGTAGGACAGCCGAACACTGAAGCTTTCTTT
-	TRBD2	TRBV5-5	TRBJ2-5	CASSLVVSGRGETQYF	TGTGCCAGCAGCTTGGTCGTTAGCGGGAGGGGAGAGACCCAGTACTTC
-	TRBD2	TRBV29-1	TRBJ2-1	CSVEGPGGPIYEQFF	TGCAGCGTTGAAGGGCCGGGGGGGCCGATCTATGAGCAGTTCTTC
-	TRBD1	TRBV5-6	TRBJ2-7	CASSPRGQGWISAYEQYF	TGTGCCAGCAGCCCAAGGGGACAGGGATGGATTAGCGCCTACGAGCAGTACTTC
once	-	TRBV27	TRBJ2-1	CASSLGQGNEQFF	TGTGCCAGCAGTTTAGGTCAGGGGAATGAGCAGTTCTTC
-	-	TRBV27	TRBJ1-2	CASSLSPGGYGYTF	TGTGCCAGCAGTTTATCCCCGGGGGGCTATGGCTACACCTTC
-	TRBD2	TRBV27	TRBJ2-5	CASSLRASGGMDEQYF	TGTGCCAGCAGTTTAAGGGCTAGCGGCGGAATGGATGAGCAGTACTTC
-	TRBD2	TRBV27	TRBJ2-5	CASSALGGSSETQYF	TGTGCCAGCAGTGCCCTGGGGGGGTCCTCAGAGACCCAGTACTTC
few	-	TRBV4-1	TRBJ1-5	CASSQGGNQPQHF	TGCGCCAGCAGCCAAGGAGGGAATCAGCCCCAGCATTTT
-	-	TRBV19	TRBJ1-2	CASNSWNYGYTF	TGTGCCAGTAATAGCTGGAACTATGGCTACACCTTC
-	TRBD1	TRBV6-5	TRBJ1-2	CASSYFGTGNLYGYTF	TGTGCCAGCAGTTACTTCGGGACAGGGAACCTCTATGGCTACACCTTC
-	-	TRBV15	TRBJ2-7	CATSRDGDEQYF	TGTGCCACCAGCAGAGACGGCGACGAGCAGTACTTC
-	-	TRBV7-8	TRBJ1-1	CASSLSRGMNTEAFF	TGTGCCAGCAGCTTAAGCCGGGGGATGAACACTGAAGCTTTCTTT
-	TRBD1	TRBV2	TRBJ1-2	CASTQSGQGDYGYTF	TGTGCCAGCACTCAATCAGGACAGGGTGACTATGGCTACACCTTC
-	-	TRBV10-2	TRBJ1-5	CASSDGPRNQPQHF	TGCGCCAGCAGTGACGGGCCACGAAATCAGCCCCAGCATTTT
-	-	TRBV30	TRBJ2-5	CAWNRDTSNQETQYF	TGTGCCTGGAACCGGGACACATCGAATCAAGAGACCCAGTACTTC
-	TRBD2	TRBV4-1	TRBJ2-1	CASSQVGGREDEQFF	TGCGCCAGCAGCCAAGTTGGCGGGAGGGAGGATGAGCAGTTCTTC
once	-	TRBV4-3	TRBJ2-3	CASSPRGADTQYF	TGCGCCAGCAGCCCACGTGGGGCAGATACGCAGTATTTT
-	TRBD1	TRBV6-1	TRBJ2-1	CASSEWTHYRGEQFF	TGTGCCAGCAGTGAATGGACTCATTACAGGGGTGAGCAGTTCTTC
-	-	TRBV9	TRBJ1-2	CASHETYYGYTF	TGTGCCAGCCACGAAACCTATTATGGCTACACCTTC
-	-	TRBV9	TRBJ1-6	CASSVGGVNSPLHF	TGTGCCAGCAGCGTAGGGGGGGTGAATTCACCCCTCCACTTT
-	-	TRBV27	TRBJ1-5	CASSLTGMGNQPQHF	TGTGCCAGCAGTTTAACCGGGATGGGCAATCAGCCCCAGCATTTT
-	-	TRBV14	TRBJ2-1	CASSQEELRPDNEQFF	TGTGCCAGCAGCCAGGAAGAGCTTAGGCCTGACAATGAGCAGTTCTTC
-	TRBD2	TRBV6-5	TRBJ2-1	CASSALTSGGGEQFF	TGTGCCAGCAGTGCTTTGACTAGCGGGGGGGGTGAGCAGTTCTTC
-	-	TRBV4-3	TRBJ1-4	CASSPDRDEKLFF	TGCGCCAGCAGCCCAGATAGAGACGAAAAACTGTTTTTT
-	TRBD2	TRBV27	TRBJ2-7	CASSLGASGSNEQYF	TGTGCCAGCAGTTTAGGGGCTAGCGGGAGTAACGAGCAGTACTTC
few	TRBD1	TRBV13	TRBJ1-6	CASSNGTVNSPLHF	TGTGCCAGCAGCAACGGGACAGTTAATTCACCCCTCCACTTT
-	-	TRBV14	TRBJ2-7	CASSQVQGGEQYF	TGTGCCAGCAGCCAAGTACAGGGTGGGGAGCAGTACTTC
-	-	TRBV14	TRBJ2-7	CASSLGGWPYEQYF	TGTGCCAGCAGCCTAGGGGGTTGGCCCTACGAGCAGTACTTC
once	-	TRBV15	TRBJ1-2	CATSRGQGPNYGYTF	TGTGCCACCAGCAGAGGGCAGGGGCCTAACTATGGCTACACCTTC
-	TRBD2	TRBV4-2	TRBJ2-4	CASSLRTSGRTKNIQYF	TGTGCCAGCAGCCTCCGGACTAGCGGGAGGACCAAAAACATTCAGTACTTC